This entry is about one TCR beta chain. The entry originates in a study of technical replicates of blood from several donors. Per the germline V gene, CDR1 is SGHRS and CDR2 is YFSETQ. The CDR3 totals 13 residues. V lost 4 bases to trimming and J lost 3 bases, with 9 bases between them. Using immunoSEQ multiplex PCR, the repertoire was profiled, and TCRdb retains in-frame clones only, with some absent. The table lists some 80,000 clones, approximately 97% of them singletons, with around 0.3% in the top ten. Sequenced sample: T cells isolated from PBMCs. The receptor was isolated from a human donor in good health. The chain is built from TRBV5-1 and TRBJ2-3; D unresolved. DNA for the CDR3: TGCGCCAGCAGCCCGGCCGGGACAGATACGCAGTATTTT. It encodes CASSPAGTDTQYF.